This T cell receptor (beta chain) was observed in a study of yellow fever vaccine responses in identical twins. Whole-study findings and limits: Twins' vaccine T cell responses reportedly seemed partly convergent and partly personalized.

With 0 bases removed from V and 4 bases from J, the gap between germline ends came to 5 bases. CDR3 length: 13 amino acids. Germline-derived CDR1 and CDR2 are SGHAT and FQNNGV. Concerning this clonotype itself: Antigen specificity is unknown.

Each CDR3 protein gets one entry after TCRdb re-called the RT-PCR reads with MiXCR. The table includes approximately 13,000 distinct CDR3 sequences, around 85% detected once. This sequence was found in a woman aged 18-29 years who received the yellow fever vaccine. The sequenced sample was T cells from blood (PBMCs), unsorted or a sorted subset (not recorded which), obtained before or after yellow fever vaccination (not recorded which). The chain couples TRBV11-2 to TRBJ2-3, with D tentatively TRBD2 (5 bases). The CDR3 nucleotides read TGTGCCAGCAGCTTAGAGAGGGCAGATACGCAGTATTTT. This translates into CASSLERADTQYF.